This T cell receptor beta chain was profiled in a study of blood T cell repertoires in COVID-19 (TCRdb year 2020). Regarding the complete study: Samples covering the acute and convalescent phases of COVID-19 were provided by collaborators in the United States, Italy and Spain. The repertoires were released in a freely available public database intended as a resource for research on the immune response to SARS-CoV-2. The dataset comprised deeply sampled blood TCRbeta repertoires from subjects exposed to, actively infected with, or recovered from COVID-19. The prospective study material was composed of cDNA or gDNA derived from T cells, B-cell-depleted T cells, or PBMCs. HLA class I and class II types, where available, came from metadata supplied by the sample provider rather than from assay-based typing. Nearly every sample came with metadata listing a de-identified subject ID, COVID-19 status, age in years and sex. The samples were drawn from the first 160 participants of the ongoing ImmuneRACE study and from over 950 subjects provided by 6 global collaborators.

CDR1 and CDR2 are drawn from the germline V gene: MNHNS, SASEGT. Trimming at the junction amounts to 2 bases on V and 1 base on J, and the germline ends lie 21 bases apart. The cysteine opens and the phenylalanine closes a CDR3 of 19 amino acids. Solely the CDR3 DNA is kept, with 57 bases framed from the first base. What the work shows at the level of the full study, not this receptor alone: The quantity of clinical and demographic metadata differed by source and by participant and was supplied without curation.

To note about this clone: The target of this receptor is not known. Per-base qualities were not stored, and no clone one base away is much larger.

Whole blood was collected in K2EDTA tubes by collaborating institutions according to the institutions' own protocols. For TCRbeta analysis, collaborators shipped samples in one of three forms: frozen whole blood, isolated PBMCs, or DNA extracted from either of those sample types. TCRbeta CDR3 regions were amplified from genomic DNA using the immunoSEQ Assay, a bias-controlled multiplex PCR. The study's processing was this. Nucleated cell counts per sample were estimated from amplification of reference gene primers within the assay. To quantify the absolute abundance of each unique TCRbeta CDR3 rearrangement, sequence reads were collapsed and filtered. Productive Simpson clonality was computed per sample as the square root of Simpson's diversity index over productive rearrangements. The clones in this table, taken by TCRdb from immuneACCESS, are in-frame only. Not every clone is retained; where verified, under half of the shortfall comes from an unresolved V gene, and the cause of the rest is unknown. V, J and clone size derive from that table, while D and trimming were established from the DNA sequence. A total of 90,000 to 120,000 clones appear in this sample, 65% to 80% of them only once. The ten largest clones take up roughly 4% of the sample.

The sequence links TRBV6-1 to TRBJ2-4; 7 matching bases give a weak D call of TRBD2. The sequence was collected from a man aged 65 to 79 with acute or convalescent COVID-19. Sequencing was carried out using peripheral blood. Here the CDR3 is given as CASSEYPIGGQWAKNIQYF. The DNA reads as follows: TGTGCCAGCAGTGAATATCCGATCGGGGGGCAATGGGCCAAAAACATTCAGTACTTC.